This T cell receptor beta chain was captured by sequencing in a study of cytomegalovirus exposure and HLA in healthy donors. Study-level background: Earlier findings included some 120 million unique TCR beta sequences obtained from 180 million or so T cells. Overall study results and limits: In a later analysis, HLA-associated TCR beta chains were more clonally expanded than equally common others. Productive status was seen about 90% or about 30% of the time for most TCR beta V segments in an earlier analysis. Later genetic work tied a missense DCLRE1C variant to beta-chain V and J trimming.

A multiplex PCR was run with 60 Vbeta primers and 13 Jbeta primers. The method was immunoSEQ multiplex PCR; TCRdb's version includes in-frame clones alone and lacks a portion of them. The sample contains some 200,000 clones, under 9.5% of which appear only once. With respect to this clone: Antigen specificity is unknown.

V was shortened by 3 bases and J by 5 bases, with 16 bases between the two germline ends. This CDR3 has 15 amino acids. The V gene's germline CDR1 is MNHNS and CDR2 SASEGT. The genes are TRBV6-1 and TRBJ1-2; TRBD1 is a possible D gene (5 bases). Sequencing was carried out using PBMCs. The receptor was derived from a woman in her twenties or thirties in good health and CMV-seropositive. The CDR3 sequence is CASSDYPDSTYGYTF. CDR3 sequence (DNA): TGTGCCAGCAGTGATTACCCCGACAGCACTTATGGCTACACCTTC.